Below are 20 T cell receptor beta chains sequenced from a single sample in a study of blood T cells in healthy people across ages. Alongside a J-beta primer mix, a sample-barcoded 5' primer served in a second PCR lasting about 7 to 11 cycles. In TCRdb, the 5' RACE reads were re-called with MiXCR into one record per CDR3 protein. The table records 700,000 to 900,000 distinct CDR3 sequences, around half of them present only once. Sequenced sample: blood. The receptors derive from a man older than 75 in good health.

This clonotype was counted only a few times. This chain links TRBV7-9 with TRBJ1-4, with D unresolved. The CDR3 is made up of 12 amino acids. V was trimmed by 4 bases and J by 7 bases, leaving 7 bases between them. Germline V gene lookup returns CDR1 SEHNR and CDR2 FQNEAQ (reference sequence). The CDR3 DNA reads TGTGCCAGCAGCTCGATGGGTGAAAAACTGTTTTTT. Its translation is CASSSMGEKLFF.

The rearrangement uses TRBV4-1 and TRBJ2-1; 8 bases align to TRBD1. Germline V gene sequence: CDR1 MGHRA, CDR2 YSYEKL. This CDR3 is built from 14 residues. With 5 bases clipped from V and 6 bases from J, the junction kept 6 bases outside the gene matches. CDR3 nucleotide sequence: TGCGCCAGCAGCGCCCGACAGGGGACCAATGAGCAGTTCTTC. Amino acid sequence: CASSARQGTNEQFF.

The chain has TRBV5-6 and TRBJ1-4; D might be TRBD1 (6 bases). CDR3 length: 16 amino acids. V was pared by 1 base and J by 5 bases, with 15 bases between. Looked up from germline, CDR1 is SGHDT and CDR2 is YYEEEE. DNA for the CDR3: TGTGCCAGCAGCTTGATTGGCGGGGGGCAGAATGAAAAACTGTTTTTT. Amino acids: CASSLIGGGQNEKLFF.

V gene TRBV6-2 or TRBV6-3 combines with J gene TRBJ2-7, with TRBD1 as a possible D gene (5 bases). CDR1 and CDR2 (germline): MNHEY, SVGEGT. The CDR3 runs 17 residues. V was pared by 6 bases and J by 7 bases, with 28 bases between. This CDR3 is CASRKLGVPTTYNEQYF. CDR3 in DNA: TGTGCCAGCAGGAAGTTAGGGGTCCCTACGACCTACAATGAGCAGTACTTC.

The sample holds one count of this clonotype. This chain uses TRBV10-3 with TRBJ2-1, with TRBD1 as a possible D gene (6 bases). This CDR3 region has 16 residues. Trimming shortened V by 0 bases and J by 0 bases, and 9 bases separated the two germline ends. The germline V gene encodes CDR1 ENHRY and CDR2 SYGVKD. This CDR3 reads CAISESTGPSYNEQFF. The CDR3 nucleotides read TGTGCCATCAGTGAGTCCACAGGGCCCTCCTACAATGAGCAGTTCTTC.

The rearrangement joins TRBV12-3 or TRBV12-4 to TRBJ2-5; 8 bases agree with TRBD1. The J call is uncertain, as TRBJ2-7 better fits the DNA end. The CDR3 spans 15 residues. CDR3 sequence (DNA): TGTGCCAGCAGTTCACCGGACAGGGCGACCTGCGAGCAGTACTTC. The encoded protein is CASSSPDRATCEQYF.

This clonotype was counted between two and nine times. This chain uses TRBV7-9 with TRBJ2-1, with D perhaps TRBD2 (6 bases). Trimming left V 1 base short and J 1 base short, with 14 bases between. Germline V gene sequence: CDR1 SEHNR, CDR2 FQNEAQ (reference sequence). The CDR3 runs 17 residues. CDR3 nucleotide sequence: TGTGCCAGCAGCTTAGTGATAGCGGTCGTTTCCTACAATGAGCAGTTCTTC. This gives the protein CASSLVIAVVSYNEQFF.

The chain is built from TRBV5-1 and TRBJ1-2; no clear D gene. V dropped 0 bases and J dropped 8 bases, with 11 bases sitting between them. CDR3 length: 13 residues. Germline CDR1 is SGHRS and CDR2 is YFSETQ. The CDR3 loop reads CASSLGQSRGYTF. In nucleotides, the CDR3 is TGCGCCAGCAGCTTGGGGCAGTCCCGGGGCTACACCTTC.

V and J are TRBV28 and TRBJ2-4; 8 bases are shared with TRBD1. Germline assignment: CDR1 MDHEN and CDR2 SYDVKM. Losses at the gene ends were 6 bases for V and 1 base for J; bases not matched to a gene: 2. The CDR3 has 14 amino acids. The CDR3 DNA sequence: TGTGCCAGCAGGGGACAGGCGGCCAAAAACATTCAGTACTTC. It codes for CASRGQAAKNIQYF.

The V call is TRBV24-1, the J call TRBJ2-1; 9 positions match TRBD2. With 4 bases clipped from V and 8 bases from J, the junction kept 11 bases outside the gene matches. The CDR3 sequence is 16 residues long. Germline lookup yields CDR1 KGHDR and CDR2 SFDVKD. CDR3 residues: CATSDRASSGTHEQFF. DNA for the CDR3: TGTGCCACCAGTGACAGGGCGTCTAGCGGGACCCATGAGCAGTTCTTC.

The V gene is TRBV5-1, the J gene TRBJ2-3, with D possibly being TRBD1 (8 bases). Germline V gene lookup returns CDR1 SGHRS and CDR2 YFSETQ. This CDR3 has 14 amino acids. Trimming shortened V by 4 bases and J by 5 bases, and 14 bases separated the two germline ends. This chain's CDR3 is CASSPDREGDTQYF. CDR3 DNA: TGCGCCAGCAGCCCGGACAGGGAGGGAGATACGCAGTATTTT.

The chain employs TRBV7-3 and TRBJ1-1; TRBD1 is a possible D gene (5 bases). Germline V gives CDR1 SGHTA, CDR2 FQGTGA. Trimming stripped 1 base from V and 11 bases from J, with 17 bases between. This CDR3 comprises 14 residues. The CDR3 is CASSLKLGPCQAFF. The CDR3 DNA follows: TGTGCCAGCAGCTTAAAGCTGGGGCCCTGTCAGGCTTTCTTT.

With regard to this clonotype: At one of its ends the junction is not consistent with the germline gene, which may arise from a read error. CDR3 sequence reads: CASSIGTGVNSPPHF. The CDR3 coding sequence is TGTGCCAGCAGCATCGGGACAGGGGTTAATTCACCCCCCCACTTT. V and J are TRBV7-2 and TRBJ1-6, with 10 bases that match TRBD1. The CDR3 length is 15 residues. Germline V gene sequence: CDR1 SGHTA, CDR2 FQGNSA.

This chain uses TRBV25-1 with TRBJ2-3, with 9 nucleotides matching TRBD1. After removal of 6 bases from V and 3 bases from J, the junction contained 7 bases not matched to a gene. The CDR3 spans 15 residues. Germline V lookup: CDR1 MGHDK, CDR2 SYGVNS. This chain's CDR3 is CASSSGQGRTDTQYF. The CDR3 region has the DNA TGTGCCAGCAGCTCGGGACAGGGAAGGACAGATACGCAGTATTTT. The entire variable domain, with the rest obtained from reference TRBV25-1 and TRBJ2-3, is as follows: EADIYQTPRYLVIGTGKKITLECSQTMGHDKMYWYQQDPGMELHLIHYSYGVNSTEKGDLSSESTVSRIRTEHFPLTLESARPSHTSQYLCASSSGQGRTDTQYFGPGTRLTVL.

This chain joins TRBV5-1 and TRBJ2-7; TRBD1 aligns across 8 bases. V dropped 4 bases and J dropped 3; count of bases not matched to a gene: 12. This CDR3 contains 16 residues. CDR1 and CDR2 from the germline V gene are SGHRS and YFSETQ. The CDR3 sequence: CASSQGSSGQGYEQYF. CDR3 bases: TGCGCCAGCAGCCAGGGCTCGTCAGGACAGGGCTACGAGCAGTACTTC.

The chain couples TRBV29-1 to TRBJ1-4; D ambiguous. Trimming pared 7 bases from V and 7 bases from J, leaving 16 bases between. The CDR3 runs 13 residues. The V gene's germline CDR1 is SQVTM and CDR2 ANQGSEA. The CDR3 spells CSGRGSDGEKLFF. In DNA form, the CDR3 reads TGCAGCGGCCGAGGGTCCGATGGTGAAAAACTGTTTTTT.

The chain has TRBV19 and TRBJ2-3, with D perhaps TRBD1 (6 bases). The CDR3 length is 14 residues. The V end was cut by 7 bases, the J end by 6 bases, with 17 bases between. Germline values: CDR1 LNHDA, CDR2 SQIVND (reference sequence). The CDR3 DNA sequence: TGTGCCAGTAAGGGACATTCATACTCCGATACGCAGTATTTT. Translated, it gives CASKGHSYSDTQYF.

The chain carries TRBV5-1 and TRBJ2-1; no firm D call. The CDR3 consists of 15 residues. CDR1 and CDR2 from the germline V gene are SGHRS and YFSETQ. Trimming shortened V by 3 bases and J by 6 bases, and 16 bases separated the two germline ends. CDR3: CASSSYRLGSNEQFF. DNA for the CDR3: TGCGCCAGCAGCTCCTATCGACTGGGTAGCAATGAGCAGTTCTTC.

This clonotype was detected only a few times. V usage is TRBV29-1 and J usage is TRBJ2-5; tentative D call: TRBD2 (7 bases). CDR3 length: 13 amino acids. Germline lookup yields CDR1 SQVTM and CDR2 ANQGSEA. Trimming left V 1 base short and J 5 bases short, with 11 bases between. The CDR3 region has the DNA TGCAGCGTTGAAGCTAGGGGGGGGGAGACCCAGTACTTC. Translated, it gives CSVEARGGETQYF.

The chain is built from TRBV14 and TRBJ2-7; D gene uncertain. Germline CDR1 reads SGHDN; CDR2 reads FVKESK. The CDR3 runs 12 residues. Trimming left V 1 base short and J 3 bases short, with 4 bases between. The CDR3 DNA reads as TGTGCCAGCAGCCAAGCCAACTACGAGCAGTACTTC. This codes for CASSQANYEQYF.